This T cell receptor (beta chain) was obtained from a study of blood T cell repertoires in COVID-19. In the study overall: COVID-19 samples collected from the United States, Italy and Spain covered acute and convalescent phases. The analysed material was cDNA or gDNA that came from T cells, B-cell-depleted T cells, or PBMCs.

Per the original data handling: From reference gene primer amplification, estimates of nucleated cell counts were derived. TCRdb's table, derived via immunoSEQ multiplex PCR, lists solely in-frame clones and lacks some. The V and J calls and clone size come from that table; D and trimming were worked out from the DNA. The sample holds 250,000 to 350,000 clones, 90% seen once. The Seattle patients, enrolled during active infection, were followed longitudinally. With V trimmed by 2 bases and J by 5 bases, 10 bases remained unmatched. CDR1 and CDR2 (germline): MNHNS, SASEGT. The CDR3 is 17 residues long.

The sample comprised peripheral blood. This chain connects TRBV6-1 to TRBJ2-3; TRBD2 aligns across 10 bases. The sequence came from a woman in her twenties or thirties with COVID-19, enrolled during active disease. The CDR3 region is CASSERGWASGRDTQYF. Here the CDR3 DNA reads TGTGCCAGCAGTGAACGGGGATGGGCTAGCGGGAGAGATACGCAGTATTTT.